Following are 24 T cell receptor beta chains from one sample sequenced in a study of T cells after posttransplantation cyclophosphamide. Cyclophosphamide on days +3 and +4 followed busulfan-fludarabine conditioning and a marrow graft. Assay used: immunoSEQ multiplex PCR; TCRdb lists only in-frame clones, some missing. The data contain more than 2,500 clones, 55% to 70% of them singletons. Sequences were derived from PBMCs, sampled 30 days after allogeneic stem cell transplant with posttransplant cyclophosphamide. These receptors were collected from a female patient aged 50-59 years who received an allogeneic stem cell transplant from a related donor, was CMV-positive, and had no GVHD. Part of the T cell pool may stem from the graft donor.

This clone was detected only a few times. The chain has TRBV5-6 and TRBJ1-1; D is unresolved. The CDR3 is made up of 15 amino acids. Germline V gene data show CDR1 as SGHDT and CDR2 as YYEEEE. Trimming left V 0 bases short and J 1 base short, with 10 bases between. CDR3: CASSLGAGPNTEAFF. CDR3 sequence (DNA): TGTGCCAGCAGCTTGGGGGCGGGCCCGAACACTGAAGCTTTCTTT.

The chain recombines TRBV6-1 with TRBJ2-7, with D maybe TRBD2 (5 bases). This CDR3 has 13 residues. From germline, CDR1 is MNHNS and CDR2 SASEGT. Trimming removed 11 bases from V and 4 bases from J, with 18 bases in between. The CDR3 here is CALGGALTYEQYF. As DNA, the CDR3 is TGTGCCTTAGGAGGAGCCTTAACTTACGAGCAGTACTTC.

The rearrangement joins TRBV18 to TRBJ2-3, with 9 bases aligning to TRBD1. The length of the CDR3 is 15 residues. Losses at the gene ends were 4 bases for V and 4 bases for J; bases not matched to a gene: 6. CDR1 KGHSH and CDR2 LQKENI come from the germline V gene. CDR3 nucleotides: TGTGCCAGCTCACACGTGGACAGGGGTCCAGATACGCAGTATTTT. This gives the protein CASSHVDRGPDTQYF.

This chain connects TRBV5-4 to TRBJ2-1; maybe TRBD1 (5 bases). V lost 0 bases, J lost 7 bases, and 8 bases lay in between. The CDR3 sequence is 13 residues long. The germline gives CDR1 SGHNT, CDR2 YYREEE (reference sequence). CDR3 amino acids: CASSLVRGNEQFF. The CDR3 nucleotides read TGTGCCAGCAGCTTGGTTAGGGGAAATGAGCAGTTCTTC.

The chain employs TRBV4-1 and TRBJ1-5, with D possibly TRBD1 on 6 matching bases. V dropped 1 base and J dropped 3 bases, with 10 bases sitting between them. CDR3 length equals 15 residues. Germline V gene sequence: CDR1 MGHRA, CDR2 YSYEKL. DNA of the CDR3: TGCGCCAGCAGCCAAGTAAGACAGGTCAATCAGCCCCAGCATTTT. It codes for CASSQVRQVNQPQHF.

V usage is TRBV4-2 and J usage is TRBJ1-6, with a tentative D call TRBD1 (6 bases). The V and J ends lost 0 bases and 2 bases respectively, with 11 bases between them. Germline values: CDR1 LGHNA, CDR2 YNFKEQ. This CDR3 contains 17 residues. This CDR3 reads CASSQDWRQAYNSPLHF. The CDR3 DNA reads TGTGCCAGCAGCCAAGACTGGAGACAGGCCTATAATTCACCCCTCCACTTT.

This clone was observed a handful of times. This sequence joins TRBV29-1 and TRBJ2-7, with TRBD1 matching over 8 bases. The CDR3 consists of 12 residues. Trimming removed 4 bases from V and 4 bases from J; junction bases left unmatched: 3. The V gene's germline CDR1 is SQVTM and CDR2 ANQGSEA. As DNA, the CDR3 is TGCAGCGTTGGACAGGGGACGTACGAGCAGTACTTC. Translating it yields CSVGQGTYEQYF.

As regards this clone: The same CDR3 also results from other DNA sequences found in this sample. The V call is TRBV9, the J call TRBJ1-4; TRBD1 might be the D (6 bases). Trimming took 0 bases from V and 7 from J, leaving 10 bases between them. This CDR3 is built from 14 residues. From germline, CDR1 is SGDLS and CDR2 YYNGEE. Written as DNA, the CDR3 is TGTGCCAGCAGCGTAGGGCAGGGGTTTGAAAAACTGTTTTTT. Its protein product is CASSVGQGFEKLFF.

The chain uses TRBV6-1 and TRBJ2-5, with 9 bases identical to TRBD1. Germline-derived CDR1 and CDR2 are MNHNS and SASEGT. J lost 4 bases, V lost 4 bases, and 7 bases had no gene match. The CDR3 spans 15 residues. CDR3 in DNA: TGTGCCAGCAGTGTTGGAGAGGACAGGGGAGAGACCCAGTACTTC. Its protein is CASSVGEDRGETQYF.

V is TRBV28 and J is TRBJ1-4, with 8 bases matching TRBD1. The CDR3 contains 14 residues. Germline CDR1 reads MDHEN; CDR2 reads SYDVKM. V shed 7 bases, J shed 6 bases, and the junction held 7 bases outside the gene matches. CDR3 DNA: TGTGCCAGCATCACGAGGACAGGGTATGAAAAACTGTTTTTT. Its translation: CASITRTGYEKLFF.

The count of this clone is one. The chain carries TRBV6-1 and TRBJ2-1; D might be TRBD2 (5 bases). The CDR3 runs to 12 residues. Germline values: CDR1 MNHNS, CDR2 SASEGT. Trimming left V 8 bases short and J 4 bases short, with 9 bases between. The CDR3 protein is CASGERYNEQFF. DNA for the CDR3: TGTGCCAGCGGGGAGAGGTACAATGAGCAGTTCTTC.

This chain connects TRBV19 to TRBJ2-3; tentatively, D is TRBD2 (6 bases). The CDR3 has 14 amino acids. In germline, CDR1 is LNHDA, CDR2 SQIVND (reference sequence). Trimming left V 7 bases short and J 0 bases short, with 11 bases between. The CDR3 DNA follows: TGTGCCAGTACCCAGAGCGGGAGCACAGATACGCAGTATTTT. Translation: CASTQSGSTDTQYF.

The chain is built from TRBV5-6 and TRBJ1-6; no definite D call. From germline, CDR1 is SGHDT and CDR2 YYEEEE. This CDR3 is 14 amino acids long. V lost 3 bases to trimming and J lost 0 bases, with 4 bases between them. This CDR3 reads CASSWSSYNSPLHF. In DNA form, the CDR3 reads TGTGCCAGCAGCTGGAGCTCCTATAATTCACCCCTCCACTTT. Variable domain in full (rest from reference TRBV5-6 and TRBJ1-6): DAGVTQSPTHLIKTRGQQVTLRCSPKSGHDTVSWYQQALGQGPQFIFQYYEEEERQRGNFPDRFSGHQFPNYSSELNVNALLLGDSALYLCASSWSSYNSPLHFGNGTRLTVT.

Here the CDR3 DNA reads TGCGCCAGCAGCCAAGACAGGACAACTAATGAAAAACTGTTTTTT. This codes for CASSQDRTTNEKLFF. The V gene is TRBV4-1, the J gene TRBJ1-4; D gene unclear. Per the germline V gene, CDR1 is MGHRA and CDR2 is YSYEKL. This CDR3 comprises 15 residues. V was clipped by 0 bases and J by 0 bases, with 5 bases between them.

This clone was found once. CDR3 nucleotides: TGCAGCGTTGAATGGCGGGGGTCGGACAATGAGCAGTTCTTC. It yields the protein CSVEWRGSDNEQFF. The chain joins TRBV29-1 to TRBJ2-1; 7 nucleotides agree with TRBD2. The CDR3 is made up of 14 amino acids. The germline CDR1 and CDR2 sequences are SQVTM and ANQGSEA. V lost 2 bases and J lost 5; bases outside the gene matches: 6.

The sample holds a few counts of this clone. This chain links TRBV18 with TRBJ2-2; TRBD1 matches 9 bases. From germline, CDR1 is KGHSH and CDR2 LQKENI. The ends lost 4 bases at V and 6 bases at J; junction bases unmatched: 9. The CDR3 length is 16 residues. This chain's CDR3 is CASSRIQDRGSGELFF. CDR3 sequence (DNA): TGTGCCAGCTCACGAATCCAGGACAGGGGTTCCGGGGAGCTGTTTTTT.

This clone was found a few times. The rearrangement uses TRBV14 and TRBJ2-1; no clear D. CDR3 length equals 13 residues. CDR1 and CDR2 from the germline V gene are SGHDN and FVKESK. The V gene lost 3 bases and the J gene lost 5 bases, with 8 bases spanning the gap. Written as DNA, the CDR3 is TGTGCCAGCAGCCAGGCTCTAGACAATGAGCAGTTCTTC. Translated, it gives CASSQALDNEQFF.

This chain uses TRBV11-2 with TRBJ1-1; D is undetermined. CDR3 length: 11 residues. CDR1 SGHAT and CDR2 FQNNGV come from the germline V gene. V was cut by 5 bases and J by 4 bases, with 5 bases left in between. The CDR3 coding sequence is TGTGCCAGCAGCCCCGGCACTGAAGCTTTCTTT. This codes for CASSPGTEAFF.

DNA of the CDR3: TGTGCCAGCAGTGAATGGGGGACAGGGATCGACGAGCAGTACTTC. It yields the protein CASSEWGTGIDEQYF. The chain couples TRBV25-1 to TRBJ2-7; 9 nucleotides align to TRBD1. CDR1 and CDR2 from the germline V gene are MGHDK and SYGVNS. The CDR3 runs 15 residues. Trimming cost V 1 base and J 5 bases; bases outside gene matches: 6.

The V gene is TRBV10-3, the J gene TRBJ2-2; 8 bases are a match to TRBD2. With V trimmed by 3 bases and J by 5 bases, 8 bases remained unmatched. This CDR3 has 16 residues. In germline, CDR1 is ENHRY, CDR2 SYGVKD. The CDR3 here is CAISDPRGGGTGELFF. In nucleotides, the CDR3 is TGTGCCATCAGTGACCCAAGGGGCGGGGGGACCGGGGAGCTGTTTTTT.

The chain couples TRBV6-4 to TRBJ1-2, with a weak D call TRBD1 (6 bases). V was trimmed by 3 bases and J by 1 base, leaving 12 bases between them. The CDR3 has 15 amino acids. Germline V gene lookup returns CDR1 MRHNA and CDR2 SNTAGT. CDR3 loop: CASSDSGQLNYGYTF. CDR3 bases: TGTGCCAGCAGTGATTCGGGACAACTTAACTATGGCTACACCTTC.

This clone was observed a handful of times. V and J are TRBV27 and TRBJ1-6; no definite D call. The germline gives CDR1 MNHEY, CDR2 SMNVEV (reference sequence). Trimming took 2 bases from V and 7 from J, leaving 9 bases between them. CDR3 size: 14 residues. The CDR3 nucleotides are TGTGCCAGCAGTTTAGGGTTCGGGAATTCACCCCTCCACTTT. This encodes CASSLGFGNSPLHF.

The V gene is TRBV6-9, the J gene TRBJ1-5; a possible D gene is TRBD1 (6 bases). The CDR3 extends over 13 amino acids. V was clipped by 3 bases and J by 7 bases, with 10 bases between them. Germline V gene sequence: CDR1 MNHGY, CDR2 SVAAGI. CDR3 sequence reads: CASSYRTDQPQHF. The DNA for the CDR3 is TGTGCCAGCAGTTACCGGACAGACCAGCCCCAGCATTTT.

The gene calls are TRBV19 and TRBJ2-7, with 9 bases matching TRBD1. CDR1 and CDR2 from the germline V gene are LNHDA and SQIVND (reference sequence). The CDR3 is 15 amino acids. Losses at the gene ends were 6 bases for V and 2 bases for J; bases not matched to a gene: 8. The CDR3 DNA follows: TGTGCCAGTAGCTTCCCGGGACAGGGTGCCTACGAGCAGTACTTC. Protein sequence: CASSFPGQGAYEQYF. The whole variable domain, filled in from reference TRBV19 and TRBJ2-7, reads DGGITQSPKYLFRKEGQNVTLSCEQNLNHDAMYWYRQDPGQGLRLIYYSQIVNDFQKGDIAEGYSVSREKKESFPLTVTSAQKNPTAFYLCASSFPGQGAYEQYFGPGTRLTVT.